This entry lists 28 T cell receptor beta chains sequenced from one sample in a study of blood T cell repertoires in COVID-19. Sequenced by immunoSEQ multiplex PCR; TCRdb stores in-frame clones only, minus some. This table has around 40,000 clones, approximately 90% appearing once. The sequenced sample consisted of peripheral blood. The receptors come from a man aged 55 to 70 with active COVID-19.

Here the CDR3 reads CATSRAPSASSYNEQFF. For the CDR3, the DNA is TGTGCCACCAGCAGGGCGCCTAGCGCGAGCTCCTACAATGAGCAGTTCTTC. The chain employs TRBV15 and TRBJ2-1; a possible D gene is TRBD2 (6 bases). The V end lost 3 bases, the J end lost 0 bases, and 15 bases lay between the germline ends. Germline CDR1 LNHNV, CDR2 YYDKDF (reference sequence). The CDR3 is 17 amino acids.

CDR3 in amino acids: CASKRGRNTEAFF. CDR3 bases: TGTGCCAGCAAAAGGGGCAGGAACACTGAAGCTTTCTTT. The V call is TRBV6-5, the J call TRBJ1-1; D possibly corresponds to TRBD1 (5 bases). V was shortened by 7 bases and J by 1 base, with 10 bases between the two germline ends. This CDR3 is 13 amino acids long. Germline loops: CDR1 MNHEY, CDR2 SVGAGI.

V and J are TRBV7-2 and TRBJ2-4; D uncertain. This CDR3 spans 16 amino acids. The V and J ends lost 1 base and 0 bases respectively, with 10 bases between them. The germline V gene has CDR1 SGHTA and CDR2 FQGNSA. The CDR3 spells CASSLELTLAKNIQYF. The DNA of the CDR3 is TGTGCCAGCAGCTTAGAACTAACTCTAGCCAAAAACATTCAGTACTTC.

This clone was picked up one time. This chain joins TRBV7-8 and TRBJ2-3; D gene unclear. The CDR3 extends over 15 amino acids. Germline CDR1 reads SGHVS; CDR2 reads FQNEAQ. V lost 1 base, J lost 2 bases, and 10 bases lay in between. In nucleotides, the CDR3 is TGTGCCAGCAGCTTAGAAGCATATGCCACAGATACGCAGTATTTT. Amino acids: CASSLEAYATDTQYF. Full variable domain (rest looked up from reference TRBV7-8 and TRBJ2-3): GAGVSQSPRYKVAKRGQDVALRCDPISGHVSLFWYQQALGQGPEFLTYFQNEAQLDKSGLPSDRFFAERPEGSVSTLKIQRTQQEDSAVYLCASSLEAYATDTQYFGPGTRLTVL.

The V call is TRBV18, the J call TRBJ2-7, with 9 bases that match TRBD1. Germline V gene lookup returns CDR1 KGHSH and CDR2 LQKENI. The CDR3 covers 15 residues. V was pared by 2 bases and J by 2 bases, with 4 bases of the junction left unmatched. The CDR3 nucleotides read TGTGCCAGCTCACCAACCGGGACAGGGACCTACGAGCAGTACTTC. Protein sequence: CASSPTGTGTYEQYF.

The chain carries TRBV3-1 (or the pseudogene TRBV3-2) and TRBJ1-5; D possibly corresponds to TRBD1 (5 bases). CDR1 is LGHDT and CDR2 is YNNKEL in the germline V gene (reference sequence). V lost 0 bases, J lost 7 bases, and 13 bases lay in between. CDR3 length equals 15 residues. As DNA, the CDR3 is TGTGCCAGCAGCCAAGAACCAGGGTTACAGCAGCCCCAGCATTTT. Translation: CASSQEPGLQQPQHF.

V gene TRBV6-1 combines with J gene TRBJ2-3, with 9 bases identical to TRBD2. V shed 3 bases and J 15 bases; nucleotides not matched to a gene: 7. The CDR3 spans 12 residues. Germline V gene lookup returns CDR1 MNHNS and CDR2 SASEGT. In DNA form, the CDR3 reads TGTGCCAGCAGTGAGCCTAGCGGGAACGAATATTTT. Its protein product is CASSEPSGNEYF.

V and J are TRBV9 and TRBJ1-3; tentatively, D is TRBD1 (5 bases). There are 13 residues in the CDR3. V gave up 2 bases and J gave up 4 bases, with 7 bases separating them. The germline V gene encodes CDR1 SGDLS and CDR2 YYNGEE. The CDR3 sequence: CASSVRDGNTIYF. For the CDR3, the DNA is TGTGCCAGCAGCGTGCGGGACGGAAACACCATATATTTT. The variable domain in full, completed from reference TRBV9 and TRBJ1-3, reads DSGVTQTPKHLITATGQRVTLRCSPRSGDLSVYWYQQSLDQGLQFLIQYYNGEERAKGNILERFSAQQFPDLHSELNLSSLELGDSALYFCASSVRDGNTIYFGEGSWLTVV.

The chain has TRBV4-2 and TRBJ2-1; 7 positions agree with TRBD2. This CDR3 comprises 17 residues. CDR1 and CDR2 from the germline V gene are LGHNA and YNFKEQ. The junction had 5 bases not matched to a gene; V was cut back by 0 bases and J by 0 bases. CDR3 sequence: CASSQDPGGSSYNEQFF. Here the CDR3 DNA reads TGTGCCAGCAGCCAAGATCCGGGCGGGAGCTCCTACAATGAGCAGTTCTTC.

V usage is TRBV11-3 and J usage is TRBJ2-1; D gene ambiguous. The CDR3 length is 15 residues. The V gene's germline CDR1 is SGHNT and CDR2 YENEEA. With 0 bases removed from V and 9 bases from J, the gap between germline ends came to 15 bases. The CDR3 sequence: CASSLDPPPVSEQFF. The CDR3 nucleotides are TGTGCCAGCAGCTTAGATCCGCCCCCCGTTAGTGAGCAGTTCTTC. The full variable domain, rest sourced from reference TRBV11-3 and TRBJ2-1, is EAGVVQSPRYKIIEKKQPVAFWCNPISGHNTLYWYLQNLGQGPELLIRYENEEAVDDSQLPKDRFSAERLKGVDSTLKIQPAELGDSAVYLCASSLDPPPVSEQFFGPGTRLTVL.

V usage is TRBV6-2 or TRBV6-3 and J usage is TRBJ2-1; tentatively, D is TRBD2 (6 bases). The V end was cut by 4 bases, the J end by 0 bases, with 13 bases between. Germline CDR1 MNHEY, CDR2 SVGEGT. CDR3 length equals 16 residues. CDR3 residues: CASSFQDGSSYNEQFF. Written as DNA, the CDR3 is TGTGCCAGCAGTTTCCAGGACGGGAGCTCCTACAATGAGCAGTTCTTC.

J is TRBJ2-2 and V is TRBV10-3, with 14 bases lining up with TRBD2. V shed 8 bases and J 6 bases; nucleotides not matched to a gene: 5. CDR3 length equals 15 residues. The germline gives CDR1 ENHRY, CDR2 SYGVKD. Here the CDR3 reads CAIGTSGSPPGELFF. CDR3 nucleotide sequence: TGTGCCATCGGGACTAGCGGGAGCCCCCCCGGGGAGCTGTTTTTT.

The chain recombines TRBV9 with TRBJ2-6; D unresolved. V was pared by 3 bases and J by 4 bases, with 14 bases between. Per germline, CDR1 SGDLS and CDR2 YYNGEE. The CDR3 is 16 residues long. CDR3: CASSGVGWAGANVLTF. For the CDR3, the DNA is TGTGCCAGCAGCGGAGTTGGATGGGCCGGGGCCAACGTCCTGACTTTC.

There are a few counts of this clone. The chain combines TRBV28 with TRBJ1-5, with 7 bases lining up with TRBD1. The length of the CDR3 is 16 residues. In germline, CDR1 is MDHEN, CDR2 SYDVKM. With 6 bases clipped from V and 6 bases from J, the junction kept 14 bases outside the gene matches. CDR3 in amino acids: CASRDQGVVASQPQHF. CDR3 nucleotides: TGTGCCAGCAGGGACCAGGGGGTCGTGGCTAGTCAGCCCCAGCATTTT.

The genes are TRBV3-1 (or the pseudogene TRBV3-2) and TRBJ1-4; D remains unclear. This CDR3 has 14 amino acids. Trimming left V 4 bases short and J 7 bases short, with 13 bases between. Looked up from germline, CDR1 is LGHDT and CDR2 is YNNKEL (reference sequence). CDR3 sequence: CASSPPGRSEKLFF. The CDR3 region has the DNA TGTGCCAGCAGCCCCCCAGGAAGAAGTGAAAAACTGTTTTTT.

The chain uses TRBV3-1 (or the pseudogene TRBV3-2) and TRBJ2-2; D remains ambiguous. Per germline, CDR1 LGHDT and CDR2 YNNKEL (reference sequence). Trimming shortened V by 4 bases and J by 1 base, and 7 bases separated the two germline ends. The CDR3 runs 14 residues. The CDR3 DNA sequence: TGTGCCAGCAGCCCCCCTTTGAACACCGGGGAGCTGTTTTTT. Its translation: CASSPPLNTGELFF.

The rearrangement links TRBV4-1 to TRBJ2-1; 7 bases line up with TRBD2. Losses at the gene ends were 0 bases for V and 8 bases for J; bases not matched to a gene: 13. CDR1 MGHRA and CDR2 YSYEKL come from the germline V gene. CDR3 size: 17 residues. The CDR3 protein is CASSQEEATGGVDEQFF. The CDR3 nucleotides are TGCGCCAGCAGCCAAGAAGAGGCGACTGGGGGGGTCGATGAGCAGTTCTTC.

The chain employs TRBV4-2 and TRBJ2-3; 9 nucleotides line up with TRBD2. From germline, CDR1 is LGHNA and CDR2 YNFKEQ. The CDR3 runs 16 residues. The V and J ends lost 1 base and 3 bases, in that order; junction bases with no gene match: 5. In DNA form, the CDR3 reads TGTGCCAGCAGCCAAGGGCTAGCGGGGAGAACAGATACGCAGTATTTT. Translation gives CASSQGLAGRTDTQYF.

The V gene is TRBV24-1, the J gene TRBJ2-7; D ambiguous. V dropped 5 bases and J dropped 0 bases, with 19 bases sitting between them. CDR3 length: 17 amino acids. CDR1 and CDR2 from the germline V gene are KGHDR and SFDVKD. CDR3 sequence (DNA): TGTGCCACCAGTGTCATGAAATGCAGCGCGAGCTCCTACGAGCAGTACTTC. This gives the protein CATSVMKCSASSYEQYF.

The chain has TRBV6-2 or TRBV6-3 and TRBJ1-5; 9 bases fit TRBD1. The CDR3 loop spans 13 amino acids. V shed 2 bases and J 12 bases; nucleotides not matched to a gene: 5. Germline CDR1 reads MNHEY; CDR2 reads SVGEGT. Here the CDR3 DNA reads TGTGCCAGCAGTTACGCGGGACAGGGTGGCCAGCATTTT. This encodes CASSYAGQGGQHF.

This chain uses TRBV7-3 with TRBJ2-3; TRBD2 agrees at 10 bases. V dropped 5 bases and J dropped 4; count of bases not matched to a gene: 15. This CDR3 comprises 18 residues. The germline CDR1 and CDR2 sequences are SGHTA and FQGTGA. The CDR3 protein is CASSPRGTSASSADTQYF. In DNA, the CDR3 is TGTGCCAGCAGCCCCAGGGGGACTAGCGCCAGCAGCGCAGATACGCAGTATTTT. Based on the CDR3 plus reference TRBV7-3 and TRBJ2-3, the full variable domain is GAGVSQTPSNKVTEKGKYVELRCDPISGHTALYWYRQSLGQGPEFLIYFQGTGAADDSGLPNDRFFAVRPEGSVSTLKIQRTERGDSAVYLCASSPRGTSASSADTQYFGPGTRLTVL.

The V and J genes are TRBV11-3 and TRBJ2-5; 7 bases align to TRBD2. With V trimmed by 10 bases and J by 5 bases, 13 bases remained unmatched. Per the germline V gene, CDR1 is SGHNT and CDR2 is YENEEA. This CDR3 has 14 amino acids. CDR3: CANPGLEGLETQYF. The CDR3 DNA follows: TGTGCCAATCCAGGACTAGAAGGCCTCGAGACCCAGTACTTC.

This clone was counted between two and nine times. The rearrangement joins TRBV7-8 to TRBJ1-6; D possibly corresponds to TRBD1 (5 bases). Germline V gene lookup returns CDR1 SGHVS and CDR2 FQNEAQ. The CDR3 consists of 15 residues. The V gene lost 3 bases and the J gene lost 7 bases, with 13 bases spanning the gap. The DNA for the CDR3 is TGTGCCAGCAGCTTCTCGAAGGGGAACAATTCACCCCTCCACTTT. Translation gives CASSFSKGNNSPLHF.

The V and J genes are TRBV2 and TRBJ1-1, with D possibly TRBD1 on 5 matching bases. Trimming left V 7 bases short and J 3 bases short, with 12 bases between. The CDR3 is 13 amino acids. The germline CDR1 and CDR2 sequences are SNHLY and FYNNEI. CDR3 coding DNA: TGTGCCAGCAAAGGGGTTTGGGACACTGAAGCTTTCTTT. Translated, it gives CASKGVWDTEAFF.

J is TRBJ1-2 and V is TRBV19, with TRBD1 as a possible D gene (6 bases). Germline V gene data show CDR1 as LNHDA and CDR2 as SQIVND (reference sequence). V was clipped by 5 bases and J by 8 bases, with 18 bases between them. CDR3 length equals 14 residues. CDR3 region: CASSPEQGMRGYTF. The CDR3 DNA is TGTGCCAGTAGTCCAGAACAGGGAATGAGGGGCTACACCTTC. The whole variable domain, filled in from reference TRBV19 and TRBJ1-2, reads DGGITQSPKYLFRKEGQNVTLSCEQNLNHDAMYWYRQDPGQGLRLIYYSQIVNDFQKGDIAEGYSVSREKKESFPLTVTSAQKNPTAFYLCASSPEQGMRGYTFGSGTRLTVV.

By sample share, this clone is medium-sized. The chain uses TRBV28 and TRBJ1-3, with a weak D call TRBD1 (5 bases). This CDR3 comprises 16 residues. The germline V and J ends were trimmed by 10 bases and 7 bases, with 26 bases remaining between them. CDR1 and CDR2 from the germline V gene are MDHEN and SYDVKM. Here the CDR3 DNA reads TGTGCCACCCTCAGGGCAGGGTTTCCGGGGGATAACACCATATATTTT. This sequence encodes CATLRAGFPGDNTIYF.

This chain connects TRBV5-1 to TRBJ2-5, with TRBD2 identical over 7 bases. Germline values: CDR1 SGHRS, CDR2 YFSETQ. The CDR3 extends over 14 amino acids. The trim removed 4 bases at V and 1 base at J, leaving 4 bases unmatched. CDR3 residues: CASSRGGAQETQYF. For the CDR3, the DNA is TGCGCCAGCAGCCGGGGAGGGGCCCAAGAGACCCAGTACTTC.

This chain uses TRBV5-1 with TRBJ2-7; the D gene is possibly TRBD1 (6 bases). There are 14 residues in the CDR3. Germline V gives CDR1 SGHRS, CDR2 YFSETQ. The V and J ends lost 5 bases and 2 bases respectively, with 14 bases between them. The CDR3 protein is CASRSTGSTYEQYF. The CDR3 nucleotides are TGCGCCAGCAGATCTACAGGGAGTACCTACGAGCAGTACTTC.